The rows below give T cell receptor beta chains drawn from one sample of a study of blood T cells in healthy people across ages. MiXCR, applied by TCRdb to the 5' RACE reads, yields one record per CDR3 protein. The sample gives some 1.5 million distinct CDR3 sequences, roughly 30% of which show up once; 7.7% is in the top ten. Sample: blood. These receptors all come from a woman in her 30s in good health. Each CDR3 is given with its conserved first and last residue. Clone size is shown for a subset of rows, as once, few, many or a class of expanded clone.

clone_size v_call cdr3_aa
NA TRBV5-1 CASSPHRGPGANVLTF
few TRBV14 CASSQDLAGVHEQFF
NA TRBV12-3/TRBV12-4 CASSTTLGYGYTF
few TRBV4-3 CASSQAYPNEQFF
NA TRBV5-1 CASAKGTASSYEQYF
many TRBV2 CASRQYRGLSYEQYF
few TRBV7-2 CASRVGRTDTQYF
NA TRBV7-2 CASSHIVADTQYF
NA TRBV25-1 CASRASPPKETQYF
few TRBV20-1 CSAWGQGGTGYTF
NA TRBV20-1 CSAMSGLIYNEQFF
NA TRBV18 CASSEIRGAEAFF
few TRBV6-1 CASSEGGAVDEQYF
NA TRBV14 CASSQKPLAVRYEQYF
few TRBV6-5 CASRSSLRTEAFF
few TRBV12-3/TRBV12-4 CASSLRGIENEQFF
NA TRBV7-9 CASSRILNTEAFF
NA TRBV6-5 CASTSVGQHYGYTF
many TRBV6-6 CASSYAGLAKNIQYF
many TRBV28 CASSSPRTGLQETQYF
few TRBV5-1 CASSFASGGAGETQYF
many TRBV6-1 CASSDPLGAGYQETQYF
few TRBV6-6 CASTKGQINQPQHF
NA TRBV5-1 CASSSGSHQRYEQYF
NA TRBV6-2/TRBV6-3 CASSYFQSTGANVLTF
many TRBV29-1 CSVERSSGRRAVQFF
NA TRBV6-6 CASSYRQGARAKNIQYF
NA TRBV5-1 CATKETNTGELFF
few TRBV5-1 CASSGDRGLYEQYF
NA TRBV25-1 CASGEWGGGNEQFF
NA TRBV20-1 CSAGDTGELFF